This TCR beta chain came from a study of blood T cell repertoires in COVID-19. V lost 4 bases, J lost 0 bases, and 13 bases stayed unmatched. Germline V gene lookup returns CDR1 LNHDA and CDR2 SQIVND (reference sequence). The CDR3 loop spans 19 amino acids. Original analysis: The assay estimated nucleated cells by amplifying reference gene primers. The repertoire was sequenced with immunoSEQ multiplex PCR; TCRdb's copy has only in-frame clones and lacks some. V, J and clone size derive from that table, while D and trimming were established from the DNA sequence. There are about 130,000 clones in the sample; approximately 90% occur only once, and roughly 18% lies in the top ten.

The source is a man aged 45-60 years with active or convalescent COVID-19. V usage is TRBV19 and J usage is TRBJ2-4, with 9 positions matching TRBD2. The sequenced sample consisted of peripheral blood. CDR3 sequence: CASSTLTSGWGGAKNIQYF. CDR3 DNA: TGTGCCAGTAGTACCCTAACTAGCGGGTGGGGAGGAGCCAAAAACATTCAGTACTTC.